This T cell receptor (beta chain) is from a study of Graves' ophthalmopathy and Graves' hyperthyroidism. For the study at large: Sampling took place at initial diagnosis, with peripheral blood obtained before any treatment.

RNA served as the template for amplifying TCR beta CDR3 regions. Second-round multiplex PCR came after a first-round RT-PCR that employed HTBI primers. TCRdb reprocessed the multiplex PCR reads via MiXCR and lists one record per CDR3 protein. The data contain about 480,000 distinct CDR3 sequences, over 13% of them seen just once; the ten biggest clones take up about a tenth. The V segment lost 5 bases and the J segment 3 bases; nucleotides outside the gene matches: 6. The CDR3 is 14 amino acids. Looked up from germline, CDR1 is WSHSY and CDR2 is SAAADI. This clonotype came up many times. The receptor was isolated from a woman in her 30s with Graves' ophthalmopathy. Sequences were obtained from blood. J is TRBJ2-5 and V is TRBV10-2; 7 bases match TRBD2. This CDR3 reads CASSFAGGEETQYF. Written as DNA, the CDR3 is TGCGCCAGCAGTTTTGCTGGGGGGGAAGAGACCCAGTACTTC.